This T cell receptor beta chain stems from a study of CD8+CD57+ T cells in acquired aplastic anemia. Overall study: Sorted CD4+ plus CD8+ cells gave DNA averaging about 3.2 ug. An average of roughly 10 million reads for CD4+ cells was obtained from healthy donors.

Trimming stripped 0 bases from V and 0 bases from J, with 17 bases between. The germline gives CDR1 DFQATT, CDR2 SNEGSKA (reference sequence). This CDR3 spans 17 amino acids. This clonotype was recorded at least ten times. Its antigen is currently unknown. Whole-study results and caveats: Shared by patients and controls, 25 to 30 CD8+ CDR3s were abundant in patients. No significant patient-versus-control difference appeared in CD8+ Simpson's diversity.

Genomic DNA, serving as template, underwent TCR beta VDJ and CDR3 profiling. From the reads, TCRdb called clonotypes with MiXCR, one entry per CDR3 protein. Of some 190,000 distinct CDR3 sequences listed, about half are singletons. The chain has TRBV20-1 and TRBJ1-1; no clear D gene. The clonotype comes from a human donor in good health. Sequenced sample: sorted CD4+, CD8+, or CD8+CD57+ T cells (not recorded which) from PBMCs. CDR3 bases: TGCAGTGCTAGAGAAAGGTGGTGGGTTTTAGTGAACACTGAAGCTTTCTTT. Amino acids: CSARERWWVLVNTEAFF.